This TCR beta chain was observed in a study of regulatory T cells in long-lasting Graves disease. Broader study findings: Persistent disease favored TRBV28, TRBJ1-2 and TRBJ2-5. Lower TCR diversity was seen in persistent Graves' patients than in newly diagnosed ones.

Comment on this clonotype: Its specificity is unknown.

CDR3-region Arm-PCR and iRepertoire HTBI primers produced the TCR beta libraries. Each CDR3 protein is one row after TCRdb ran MiXCR on the multiplex PCR reads. The sample has about 420,000 distinct CDR3 sequences, roughly 15% seen once. The germline V gene encodes CDR1 SGDLS and CDR2 YYNGEE. There are 15 residues in the CDR3. V was clipped by 4 bases and J by 5 bases, with 17 bases between them. The sample's time point: newly diagnosed GD, antithyroid drugs for less than 3 months. From PBMCs, RNA was extracted and then used to make the TCR library. This sample was also put to use in a study of T cells in Graves' hyperthyroidism and ophthalmopathy. That study reports: A patient was excluded if there was uncontrolled infection, other autoimmune disease, pregnancy or lactation.

This specimen consisted of peripheral blood mononuclear cells (PBMCs), obtained at new diagnosis, from a patient treated with antithyroid drugs. The V and J genes are TRBV9 and TRBJ2-3; D remains ambiguous. The sequence was collected from a woman aged 18-35 years with Graves disease. CDR3 residues: CASSSSPLWGDTQYF. In nucleotides, the CDR3 is TGTGCCAGCAGCTCCTCACCGTTGTGGGGAGATACGCAGTATTTT.